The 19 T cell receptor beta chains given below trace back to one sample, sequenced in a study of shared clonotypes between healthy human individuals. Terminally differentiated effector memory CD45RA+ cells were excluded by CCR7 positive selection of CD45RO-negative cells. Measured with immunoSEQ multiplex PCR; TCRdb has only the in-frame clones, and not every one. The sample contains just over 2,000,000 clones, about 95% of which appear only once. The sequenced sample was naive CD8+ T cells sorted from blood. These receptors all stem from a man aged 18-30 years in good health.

CDR3 in DNA: TGTGCCAGCAGCTTAGTCCCTCCATTCCCAGCCACCGGGGAGCTGTTTTTT. It specifies CASSLVPPFPATGELFF. The chain combines TRBV11-2 with TRBJ2-2; D is undetermined. V lost 1 base to trimming and J lost 4 bases, with 16 bases between them. The CDR3 loop spans 17 amino acids. Germline V gives CDR1 SGHAT, CDR2 FQNNGV.

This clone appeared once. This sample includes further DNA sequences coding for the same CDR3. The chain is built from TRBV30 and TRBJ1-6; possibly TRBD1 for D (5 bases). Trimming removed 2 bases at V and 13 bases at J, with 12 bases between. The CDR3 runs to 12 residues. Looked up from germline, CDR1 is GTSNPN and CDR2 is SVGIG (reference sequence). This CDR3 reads CAWSPGDSPLHF. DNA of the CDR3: TGTGCCTGGAGTCCCGGGGACTCCCCCCTCCACTTT.

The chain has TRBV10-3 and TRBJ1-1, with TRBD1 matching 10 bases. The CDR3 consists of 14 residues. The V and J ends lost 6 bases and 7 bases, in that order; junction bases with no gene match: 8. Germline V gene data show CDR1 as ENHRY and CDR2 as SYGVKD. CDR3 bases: TGTGCCATCAGCACCGGGACAGGGGATAATGAAGCTTTCTTT. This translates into CAISTGTGDNEAFF.

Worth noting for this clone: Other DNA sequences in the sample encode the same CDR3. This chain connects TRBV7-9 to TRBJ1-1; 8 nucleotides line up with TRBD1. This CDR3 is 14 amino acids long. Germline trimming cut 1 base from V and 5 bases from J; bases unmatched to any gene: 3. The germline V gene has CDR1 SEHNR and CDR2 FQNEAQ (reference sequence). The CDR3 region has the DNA TGTGCCAGCAGCTTAGTTCAGGGGGCAACTGAAGCTTTCTTT. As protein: CASSLVQGATEAFF.

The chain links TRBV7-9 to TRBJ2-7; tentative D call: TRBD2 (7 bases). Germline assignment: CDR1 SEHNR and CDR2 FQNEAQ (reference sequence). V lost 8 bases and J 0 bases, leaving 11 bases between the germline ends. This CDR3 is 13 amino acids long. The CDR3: CASGGGPSYEQYF. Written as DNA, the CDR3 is TGTGCCAGCGGGGGGGGCCCCTCCTACGAGCAGTACTTC.

CDR3 region: CASSGASGRGTDTQYF. CDR3 nucleotide sequence: TGCGCCAGCAGTGGGGCTAGCGGGAGGGGTACAGATACGCAGTATTTT. The chain carries TRBV10-2 and TRBJ2-3; 12 bases match TRBD2. V gave up 4 bases and J gave up 3 bases; unmatched junction bases: 5. This CDR3 is built from 16 residues. Germline lookup yields CDR1 WSHSY and CDR2 SAAADI.

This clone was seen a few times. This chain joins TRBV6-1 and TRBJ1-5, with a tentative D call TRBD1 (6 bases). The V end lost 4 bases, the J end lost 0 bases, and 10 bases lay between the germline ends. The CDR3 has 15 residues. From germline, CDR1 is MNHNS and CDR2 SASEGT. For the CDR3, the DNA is TGTGCCAGCAGTGCGGGACATTATAGCAATCAGCCCCAGCATTTT. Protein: CASSAGHYSNQPQHF.

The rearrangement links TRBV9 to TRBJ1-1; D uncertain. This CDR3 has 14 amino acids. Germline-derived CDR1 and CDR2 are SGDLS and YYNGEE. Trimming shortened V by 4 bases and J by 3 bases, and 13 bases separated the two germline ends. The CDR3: CASSTSVMDTEAFF. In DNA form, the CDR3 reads TGTGCCAGCAGCACCAGCGTTATGGACACTGAAGCTTTCTTT.

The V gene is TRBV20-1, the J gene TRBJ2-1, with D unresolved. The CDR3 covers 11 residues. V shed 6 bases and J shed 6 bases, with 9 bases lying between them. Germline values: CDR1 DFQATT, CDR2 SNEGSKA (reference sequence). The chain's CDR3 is CSAIDGNEQFF. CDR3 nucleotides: TGCAGTGCCATAGACGGCAATGAGCAGTTCTTC.

CDR3 region: CASSVGTHANTGELFF. In DNA form, the CDR3 reads TGTGCCAGCAGCGTAGGTACGCACGCGAACACCGGGGAGCTGTTTTTT. The chain uses TRBV9 and TRBJ2-2; D ambiguous. The V gene lost 0 bases and the J gene lost 0 bases, with 9 bases spanning the gap. Germline V gene sequence: CDR1 SGDLS, CDR2 YYNGEE. CDR3 size: 16 residues.

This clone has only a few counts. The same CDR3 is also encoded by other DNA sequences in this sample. The CDR3 coding sequence is TGTGCCAGCAGCTTAGTAGCGGGGGCCTACAATGAGCAGTTCTTC. Its protein is CASSLVAGAYNEQFF. The V call is TRBV7-2, the J call TRBJ2-1; 9 bases match TRBD2. Germline trimming cut 1 base from V and 2 bases from J; bases unmatched to any gene: 0. This CDR3 comprises 15 residues. CDR1 and CDR2 (germline): SGHTA, FQGNSA. The full variable domain, with the rest looked up from reference TRBV7-2 and TRBJ2-1, is GAGVSQSPSNKVTEKGKDVELRCDPISGHTALYWYRQSLGQGLEFLIYFQGNSAPDKSGLPSDRFSAERTGGSVSTLTIQRTQQEDSAVYLCASSLVAGAYNEQFFGPGTRLTVL.

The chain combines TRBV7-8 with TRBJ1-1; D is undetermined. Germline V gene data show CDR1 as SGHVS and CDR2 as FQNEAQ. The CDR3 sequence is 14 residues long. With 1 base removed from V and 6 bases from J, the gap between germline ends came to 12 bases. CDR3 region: CASSLVSPAPEAFF. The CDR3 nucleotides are TGTGCCAGCAGCTTAGTTAGCCCCGCCCCTGAAGCTTTCTTT.

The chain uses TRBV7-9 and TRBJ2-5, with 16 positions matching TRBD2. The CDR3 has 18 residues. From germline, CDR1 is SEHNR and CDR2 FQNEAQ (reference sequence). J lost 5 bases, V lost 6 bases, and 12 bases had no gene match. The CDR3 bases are TGTGCCAGCAGACTCGAGCCGGGACTAGCGGGAGGGCCGGAGACCCAGTACTTC. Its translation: CASRLEPGLAGGPETQYF.

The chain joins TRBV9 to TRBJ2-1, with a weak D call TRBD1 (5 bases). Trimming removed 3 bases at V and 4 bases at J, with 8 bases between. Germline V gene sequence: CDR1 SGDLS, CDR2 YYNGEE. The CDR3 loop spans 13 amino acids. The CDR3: CASSGQIYNEQFF. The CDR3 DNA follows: TGTGCCAGCAGCGGACAGATTTACAATGAGCAGTTCTTC.

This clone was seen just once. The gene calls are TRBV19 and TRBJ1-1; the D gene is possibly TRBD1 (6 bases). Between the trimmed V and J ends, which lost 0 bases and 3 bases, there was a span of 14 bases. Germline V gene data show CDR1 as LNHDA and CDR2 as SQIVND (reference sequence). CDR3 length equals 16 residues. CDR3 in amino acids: CASSIDRWGLDTEAFF. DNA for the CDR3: TGTGCCAGTAGTATAGATAGGTGGGGGCTCGACACTGAAGCTTTCTTT.

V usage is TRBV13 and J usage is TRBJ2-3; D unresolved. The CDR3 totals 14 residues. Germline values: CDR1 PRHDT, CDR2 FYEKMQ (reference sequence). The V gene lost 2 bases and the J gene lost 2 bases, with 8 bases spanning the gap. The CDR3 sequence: CASSLSGSTDTQYF. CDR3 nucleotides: TGTGCCAGCAGCTTATCTGGCTCCACAGATACGCAGTATTTT.

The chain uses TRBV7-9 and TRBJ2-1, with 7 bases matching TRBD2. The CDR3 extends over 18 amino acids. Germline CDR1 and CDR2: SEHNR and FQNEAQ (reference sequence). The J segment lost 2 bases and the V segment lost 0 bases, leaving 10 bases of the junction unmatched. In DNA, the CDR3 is TGTGCCAGCAGCTTAGCGTTCTTATTAAGCGGGACCTACAATGAGCAGTTCTTC. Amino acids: CASSLAFLLSGTYNEQFF.

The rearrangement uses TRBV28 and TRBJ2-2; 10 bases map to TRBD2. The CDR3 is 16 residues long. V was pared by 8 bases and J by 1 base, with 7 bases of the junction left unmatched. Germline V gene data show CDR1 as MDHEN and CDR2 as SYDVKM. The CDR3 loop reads CASAFLAGVNTGELFF. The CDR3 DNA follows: TGTGCCAGCGCCTTTCTAGCGGGGGTGAACACCGGGGAGCTGTTTTTT. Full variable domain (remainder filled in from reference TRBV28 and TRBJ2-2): DVKVTQSSRYLVKRTGEKVFLECVQDMDHENMFWYRQDPGLGLRLIYFSYDVKMKEKGDIPEGYSVSREKKERFSLILESASTNQTSMYLCASAFLAGVNTGELFFGEGSRLTVL.

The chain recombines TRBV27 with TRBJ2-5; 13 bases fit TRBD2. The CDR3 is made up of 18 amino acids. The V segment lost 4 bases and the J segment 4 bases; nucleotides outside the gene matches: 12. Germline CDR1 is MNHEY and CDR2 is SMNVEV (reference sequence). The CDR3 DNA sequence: TGTGCCAGCAGTTACCGGACTAGCGGGGGTAGGGTTCGAGAGACCCAGTACTTC. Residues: CASSYRTSGGRVRETQYF.